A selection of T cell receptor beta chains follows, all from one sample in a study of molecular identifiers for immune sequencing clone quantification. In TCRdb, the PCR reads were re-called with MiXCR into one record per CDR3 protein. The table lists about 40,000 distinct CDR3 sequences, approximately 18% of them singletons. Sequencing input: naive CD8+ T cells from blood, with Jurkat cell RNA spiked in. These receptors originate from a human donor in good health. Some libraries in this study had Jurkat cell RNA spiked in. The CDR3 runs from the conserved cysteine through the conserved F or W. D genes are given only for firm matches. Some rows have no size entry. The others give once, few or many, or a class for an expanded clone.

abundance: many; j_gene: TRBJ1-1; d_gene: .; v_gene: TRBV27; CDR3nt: TGTGCCAGCAGTTTGGCGCCGATGAACACTGAAGCTTTCTTT; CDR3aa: CASSLAPMNTEAFF
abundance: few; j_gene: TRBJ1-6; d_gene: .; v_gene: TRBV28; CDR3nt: TGTGCCAGCAGTTTCCCGAGCTCCTATAATTCACCCCTCCACTTT; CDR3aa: CASSFPSSYNSPLHF
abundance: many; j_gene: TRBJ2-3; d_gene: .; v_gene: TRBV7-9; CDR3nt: TGTGCCAGCAGCCTACCCAGGGGTTGGGGTACAGATACGCAGTATTTT; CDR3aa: CASSLPRGWGTDTQYF
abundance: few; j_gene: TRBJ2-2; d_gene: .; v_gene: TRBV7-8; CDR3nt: TGTACCAGCAGCCCCCCTAGTGGGTCCGGGGAGCTGTTTTTT; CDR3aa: CTSSPPSGSGELFF
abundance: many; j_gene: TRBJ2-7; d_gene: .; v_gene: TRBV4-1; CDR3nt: TGCGCCAGCAGCCTCGATAGACCTTACCCCGAGCAGTACTTC; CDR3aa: CASSLDRPYPEQYF
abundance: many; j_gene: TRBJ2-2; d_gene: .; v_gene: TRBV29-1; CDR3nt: TGCAGCGTTGAAGATCTGACCCAGGCCGGGGAGCTGTTTTTT; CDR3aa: CSVEDLTQAGELFF
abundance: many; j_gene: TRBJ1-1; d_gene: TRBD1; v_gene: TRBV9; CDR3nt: TGTGCCAGCAGCCCATCAGGGGGGTCGGGCCACACTGAAGCTTTCTTT; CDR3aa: CASSPSGGSGHTEAFF
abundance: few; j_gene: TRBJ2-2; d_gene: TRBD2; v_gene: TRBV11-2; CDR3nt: TGTGCCAGCAGCTTAGAACTAGCGGGAGGGGCCGGGGAGCTGTTTTTT; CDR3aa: CASSLELAGGAGELFF
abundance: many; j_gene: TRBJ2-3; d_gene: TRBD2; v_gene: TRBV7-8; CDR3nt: TGTGCCAGCAGCTTAGAGTTGGCCGGGACTAGCGGTATAGGGAGGTATTTT; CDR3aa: CASSLELAGTSGIGRYF
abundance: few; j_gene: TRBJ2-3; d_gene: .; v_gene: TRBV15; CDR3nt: TGTGCCACCAGCAGAGAGGGGCCAGATACGCAGTATTTT; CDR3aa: CATSREGPDTQYF
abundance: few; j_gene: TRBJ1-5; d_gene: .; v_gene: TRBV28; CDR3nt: TGTGCCAGCAGTCCGTATAGCAATCAGCCCCAGCATTTT; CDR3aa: CASSPYSNQPQHF
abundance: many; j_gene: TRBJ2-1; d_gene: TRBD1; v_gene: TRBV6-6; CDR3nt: TGTGCCAGCACCGCACCGGGACAGTACAATGAGCAGTTCTTC; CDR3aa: CASTAPGQYNEQFF
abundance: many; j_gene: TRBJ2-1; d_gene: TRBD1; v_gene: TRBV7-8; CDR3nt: TGTGCCAGCAGCACCGGGACAGGGGGGGATGAGCAGTTCTTC; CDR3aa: CASSTGTGGDEQFF
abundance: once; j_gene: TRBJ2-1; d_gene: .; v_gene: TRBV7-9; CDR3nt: TGTGCTAGCAGCTTTATGGGGGATGAGCAGTCCTTC; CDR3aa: CASSFMGDEQSF
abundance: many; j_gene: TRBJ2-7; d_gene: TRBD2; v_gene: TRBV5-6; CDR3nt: TGTGCCAGCAGCGGGGGGGTGGGCTACGAGCAGTACTTC; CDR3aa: CASSGGVGYEQYF
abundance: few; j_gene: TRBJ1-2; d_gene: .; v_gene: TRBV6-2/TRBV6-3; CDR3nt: TGTGCCAGCAGCGAAACACGGGGCTACACCTTC; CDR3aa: CASSETRGYTF
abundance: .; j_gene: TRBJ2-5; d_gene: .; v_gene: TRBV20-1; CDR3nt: TGCAGTGCATATCCTGGGGGGGAGACCCAGTACTTC; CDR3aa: CSAYPGGETQYF
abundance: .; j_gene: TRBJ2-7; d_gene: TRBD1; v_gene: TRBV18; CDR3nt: TGTGCCAGCCCCCCGCGGGACAGGCACTACTACGAGCAGTACTTC; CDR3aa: CASPPRDRHYYEQYF
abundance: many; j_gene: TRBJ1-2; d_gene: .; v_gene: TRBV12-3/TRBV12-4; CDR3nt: TGTGCCGGAGGGACTTTAGCGGTTGGCTACACCTTC; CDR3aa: CAGGTLAVGYTF
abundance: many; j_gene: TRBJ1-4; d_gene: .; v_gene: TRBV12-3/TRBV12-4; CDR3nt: TGTGCCAGCAAGGCGTCAACTAATGAAAAACTGTTTTTT; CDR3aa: CASKASTNEKLFF
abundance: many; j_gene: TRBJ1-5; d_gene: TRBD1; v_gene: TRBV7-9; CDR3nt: TGTGCCAGCAGCTTAGGGGACAGAAATCAGCCCCAGCATTTT; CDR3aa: CASSLGDRNQPQHF
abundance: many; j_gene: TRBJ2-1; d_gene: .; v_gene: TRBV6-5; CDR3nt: TGTGCCAGTCTTTCGAGGAAATCCTACAATGAGCAGTTCTTC; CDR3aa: CASLSRKSYNEQFF